Below, 11 T cell receptor beta chains from the same sample are listed, as sequenced in a study of esophageal squamous cell carcinoma under preoperative chemotherapy (dated by TCRdb to the late 2010s). Library method: PCR. The reads were generated on a HiSeq X Ten. TCRdb ran its own pipeline on the public reads, namely fastp trimming at Q25 and MiXCR clone calling, and kept in-frame beta chains. Identical CDR3 proteins give one entry, which carries the most common genes and DNA. This sample gives about 9,300 distinct CDR3 sequences in total; approximately 49% of them show up just once. The ten biggest clones cover approximately 15% of the sample. According to the study, the label for this sample's time point signals: after preoperative PTX-NDP chemotherapy. Sample collection occurred from a patient given preoperative chemotherapy. These receptors were taken from a human donor with esophageal squamous cell carcinoma. The donor label of this sample is uncertain.

As concerns this clonotype: The missing conserved phenylalanine or tryptophan at the end of this CDR3 makes a read error likely. The limits of the CDR3 on the DNA are not certain, so only TCRdb's listed CDR3 is given. The genes are TRBV6-1 and TRBJ2-3; no DNA check was done on the table's D call, TRBD2. The CDR3 has 15 residues if both end residues are counted. The V gene's germline CDR1 is MNHNS and CDR2 SASEGT. Here the CDR3 reads CASKDGGRGEQYFGP.

The V gene is TRBV6-2 or TRBV6-3, the J gene TRBJ2-1; the match to TRBD2 covers 15 bases. Losses at the gene ends were 6 bases for V and 8 bases for J; bases not matched to a gene: 5. Germline V gene sequence: CDR1 MNHEY, CDR2 SVGEGT. The CDR3 totals 15 residues. CDR3 amino acids: CASSLWTSGRDEQFF. The CDR3 DNA follows: TGTGCCAGCAGCCTGTGGACTAGCGGGAGGGATGAGCAGTTCTTC.

This clonotype was seen once. Relative to the germline gene, one junction end is altered; a read error may explain this. The CDR3 DNA follows: TGTGCCAGGGGTTACGGGGCGGGAGACACAGATACGCAGTATTTC. As protein: CARGYGAGDTDTQYF. The genes are TRBV6-5 and TRBJ2-3; TRBD2 aligns across 7 bases. The germline gives CDR1 MNHEY, CDR2 SVGAGI. The CDR3 loop spans 15 amino acids.

This clonotype was recorded many times. The V call is TRBV10-3, the J call TRBJ2-2; a possible D gene is TRBD1 (6 bases). The CDR3 is 13 amino acids. V was pared by 10 bases and J by 4 bases, with 13 bases between. Germline CDR1 reads ENHRY; CDR2 reads SYGVKD. CDR3 sequence reads: CATYQGGTGELFF. The DNA for the CDR3 is TGTGCCACCTATCAAGGGGGCACCGGGGAGCTGTTTTTT.

This clonotype was recorded at least ten times. This chain uses TRBV6-1 with TRBJ2-4; 10 nucleotides line up with TRBD2. V was clipped by 2 bases and J by 1 base; unmatched bases: 5. CDR1 and CDR2 (germline): MNHNS, SASEGT. The CDR3 is made up of 17 amino acids. The chain's CDR3 is CASSELAGEGAKNIQYF. Here the CDR3 DNA reads TGTGCCAGCAGTGAACTAGCGGGAGAGGGGGCCAAAAACATTCAGTACTTC.

This clonotype was picked up many times. V gene TRBV9 combines with J gene TRBJ1-1; D not certain. Deletions cut 0 bases from V and 1 base from J, with 4 bases between. The CDR3 contains 13 residues. Looked up from germline, CDR1 is SGDLS and CDR2 is YYNGEE. The CDR3 DNA reads as TGTGCCAGCAGCGTAGGACCGAACACTGAAGCTTTCTTT. Translation: CASSVGPNTEAFF.

In this sample, this clonotype turned up many times. The chain recombines TRBV11-3 with TRBJ2-1, with D possibly matching TRBD2 (6 bases). CDR1 and CDR2 from the germline V gene are SGHNT and YENEEA. The CDR3 sequence is 14 residues long. The germline V and J ends were trimmed by 3 bases and 7 bases, with 13 bases remaining between them. The CDR3 loop reads CASSLGAEGNEQFF. The CDR3 nucleotides read TGTGCCAGCAGCTTGGGCGCGGAGGGGAATGAGCAGTTCTTC.

This clonotype has at least ten counts. The chain has TRBV6-1 and TRBJ2-1, with TRBD1 matching 8 bases. Germline V lookup: CDR1 MNHNS, CDR2 SASEGT. V gave up 6 bases and J gave up 10 bases; unmatched junction bases: 11. The CDR3 is made up of 14 amino acids. The CDR3, as DNA: TGTGCCAGCAGCCGGGACAGGTCATCCTACGAGCAGTTCTTC. Amino acids: CASSRDRSSYEQFF.

This clonotype was detected ten times or more. V gene TRBV27 combines with J gene TRBJ2-3, with a tentative D call TRBD2 (5 bases). CDR3 size: 15 residues. The germline V gene encodes CDR1 MNHEY and CDR2 SMNVEV (reference sequence). Trimming pared 3 bases from V and 4 bases from J, leaving 14 bases between. This CDR3 reads CASSFSGLSPDTQYF. Written as DNA, the CDR3 is TGTGCCAGCAGTTTCTCGGGGTTGTCCCCAGATACGCAGTATTTT.

Comments on this clonotype: Likely a read error: the CDR3 ends without its conserved phenylalanine or tryptophan. No DNA is shown, since the ends of the CDR3 on it are uncertain; the CDR3 is the one TCRdb lists. The V gene is TRBV6-5, the J gene TRBJ2-6; whether TRBD2, the table's D call, matches the DNA was not checked. The CDR3 has 14 amino acids, counting both end residues. CDR1 MNHEY and CDR2 SVGAGI come from the germline V gene. CDR3 residues: CASSYSRTREYFGA.

The chain combines TRBV20-1 with TRBJ2-1; 12 nucleotides agree with TRBD2. This CDR3 is 15 amino acids long. V dropped 6 bases and J dropped 7; count of bases not matched to a gene: 10. CDR1 and CDR2 from the germline V gene are DFQATT and SNEGSKA (reference sequence). For the CDR3, the DNA is TGCAGTGCGCGCCGACTAGCGGGAGTGCCAAATGAGCAGTTCTTC. Translation gives CSARRLAGVPNEQFF.